One and the same sample provided the 8 T cell receptor beta chains below, sequenced in a study of CD8+CD57+ T cells in acquired aplastic anemia. Patients sequenced had flow cytometry evidence of CD8+CD57+ cell expansion. Using genomic DNA as the template, TCR beta VDJ and CDR3 profiling was carried out. MiXCR was run by TCRdb on the reads, yielding one entry per CDR3 protein. The sample holds approximately 470,000 distinct CDR3 sequences, under 40% seen once. The material sequenced was sorted CD4+, CD8+, or CD8+CD57+ T cells (not recorded which) from PBMCs. These TCRs come from a human donor with aplastic anemia.

This clonotype was detected once. A much larger clone lies a single base off, so this may be a read error. CDR3 sequence (DNA): TGTGCCAGTAGCCTTTCCGGGACAAGCAATGGGCAGTTCTTC. It translates to CASSLSGTSNGQFF. The chain couples TRBV19 to TRBJ2-1, with TRBD1 as a possible D gene (6 bases). In germline, CDR1 is LNHDA, CDR2 SQIVND (reference sequence). The CDR3 runs to 14 residues.

This clonotype was recorded at least ten times. The genes are TRBV20-1 and TRBJ1-2; the D gene is possibly TRBD1 (6 bases). The germline V gene encodes CDR1 DFQATT and CDR2 SNEGSKA (reference sequence). The CDR3 is made up of 13 amino acids. The V end lost 4 bases, the J end lost 3 bases, and 12 bases lay between the germline ends. CDR3 residues: CSAITGQDYGYTF. For the CDR3, the DNA is TGCAGTGCTATAACAGGGCAGGACTATGGCTACACCTTC.

This sequence joins TRBV15 and TRBJ2-7; 8 nucleotides line up with TRBD2. Germline trimming cut 6 bases from V and 2 bases from J; bases unmatched to any gene: 6. Germline V gene lookup returns CDR1 LNHNV and CDR2 YYDKDF (reference sequence). The CDR3 covers 14 residues. The CDR3 reads CATRGSGNPYEQYF. The CDR3 DNA follows: TGTGCCACCAGAGGTAGCGGGAACCCCTACGAGCAGTACTTC.

This rearrangement joins TRBV6-1 to TRBJ2-7; D possibly corresponds to TRBD1 (7 bases). V lost 6 bases to trimming and J lost 4 bases, with 13 bases between them. The CDR3 totals 13 residues. Germline assignment: CDR1 MNHNS and CDR2 SASEGT. CDR3 nucleotide sequence: TGTGCCAGCAGCCAGGAGGGGGCGTACGAGCAGTACTTC. Encoded protein: CASSQEGAYEQYF.

A single count supports this clonotype. The junction and the germline gene differ at one end; a read error may be behind it. The chain recombines TRBV29-1 with TRBJ2-7, with 8 bases lining up with TRBD2. The CDR3 has 15 amino acids. The V gene's germline CDR1 is SQVTM and CDR2 ANQGSEA. The CDR3 DNA reads as TGCAGCGCTGAAGGAGATAGCGGGGAGTCCTACGAGCAGTACTTC. This sequence encodes CSAEGDSGESYEQYF.

This clonotype was detected many times. J is TRBJ2-5 and V is TRBV10-1, with unresolved D. This CDR3 is 12 amino acids long. V was shortened by 0 bases and J by 4 bases, with 3 bases between the two germline ends. Germline CDR1 and CDR2: WNHNN and SYGVQD (reference sequence). The CDR3 nucleotides read TGCGCCAGCAGTGAGTCCGGAGAGACCCAGTACTTC. As protein: CASSESGETQYF.

Ten or more counts support this clonotype. The chain joins TRBV2 to TRBJ1-5, with 7 nucleotides matching TRBD1. Trimming at V came to 7 bases and at J to 4 bases, leaving 4 bases not matched to a gene. CDR1 and CDR2 from the germline V gene are SNHLY and FYNNEI. This CDR3 is 13 amino acids long. CDR3 DNA sequence: TGTGCCAGCACTAGGGACAGTAATCAGCCCCAGCATTTT. This codes for CASTRDSNQPQHF.

Ten or more counts support this clonotype. This chain connects TRBV20-1 to TRBJ2-7, with D maybe TRBD2 (5 bases). Per the germline V gene, CDR1 is DFQATT and CDR2 is SNEGSKA (reference sequence). CDR3 length: 13 residues. The V end lost 2 bases, the J end lost 4 bases, and 12 bases lay between the germline ends. CDR3 in DNA: TGCAGTGCTAGATGTCCGGACTGTTACGAGCAGTACTTC. Protein sequence: CSARCPDCYEQYF.